One sample yielded the 8 T cell receptor beta chains listed below, sequenced in a study of blood T cell repertoires in COVID-19. Libraries were prepared by immunoSEQ multiplex PCR; TCRdb keeps only in-frame clonotypes and omits some of them. Here the sample spans fewer than 200,000 clones, around 86% being singletons. Sequences were obtained from peripheral blood. The receptors come from a woman in her sixties or seventies with COVID-19, enrolled during active disease.

The rearrangement uses TRBV6-1 and TRBJ1-5; D gene ambiguous. The length of the CDR3 is 15 residues. V lost 2 bases to trimming and J lost 0 bases, with 8 bases between them. From germline, CDR1 is MNHNS and CDR2 SASEGT. CDR3: CASSEQLISNQPQHF. The CDR3 coding sequence is TGTGCCAGCAGTGAACAGTTAATTAGCAATCAGCCCCAGCATTTT.

The CDR3 bases are TGTGCCAGCAGCCAAGATCTAGCGCCCACCGGGGAGCTGTTTTTT. Translating it yields CASSQDLAPTGELFF. This chain joins TRBV4-2 and TRBJ2-2; TRBD2 is a possible D gene (6 bases). The length of the CDR3 is 15 residues. The germline V gene encodes CDR1 LGHNA and CDR2 YNFKEQ. V was trimmed by 0 bases and J by 4 bases, leaving 9 bases between them.

The CDR3 DNA is TGCAGCGTACCCGGGACAGGGGAAGAGACCCAGTACTTC. Translation: CSVPGTGEETQYF. The chain employs TRBV29-1 and TRBJ2-5, with 10 bases fitting TRBD1. V dropped 6 bases and J dropped 3; count of bases not matched to a gene: 4. From germline, CDR1 is SQVTM and CDR2 ANQGSEA. The CDR3 loop spans 13 amino acids. Full variable domain (rest looked up from reference TRBV29-1 and TRBJ2-5): SAVISQKPSRDICQRGTSLTIQCQVDSQVTMMFWYRQQPGQSLTLIATANQGSEATYESGFVIDKFPISRPNLTFSTLTVSNMSPEDSSIYLCSVPGTGEETQYFGPGTRLLVL.

The chain joins TRBV7-6 to TRBJ1-3; D is possibly TRBD1 (5 bases). This CDR3 contains 15 residues. The V gene lost 1 base and the J gene lost 3 bases, with 10 bases spanning the gap. CDR1 is SGHVS and CDR2 is FNYEAQ in the germline V gene. CDR3 coding DNA: TGTGCCAGCAGCTTAGTTAGGGGAGGTGGAAACACCATATATTTT. This codes for CASSLVRGGGNTIYF.

This chain links TRBV6-2 or TRBV6-3 with TRBJ2-7, with TRBD1 matching 11 bases. Looked up from germline, CDR1 is MNHEY and CDR2 is SVGEGT. CDR3 length: 15 residues. The junction had 4 bases not matched to a gene; V was cut back by 2 bases and J by 4 bases. The CDR3 nucleotides are TGTGCCAGCAGTTACGGACAGGGGGCGATTTACGAGCAGTACTTC. Protein sequence: CASSYGQGAIYEQYF.

The rearrangement links TRBV19 to TRBJ1-1, with TRBD1 identical over 12 bases. Germline-derived CDR1 and CDR2 are LNHDA and SQIVND (reference sequence). J gave up 5 bases and V 5 bases, and 9 bases lay outside the gene matches. The CDR3 runs to 16 residues. The CDR3 sequence: CASSPGTGGVGTEAFF. In DNA, the CDR3 is TGTGCCAGTAGTCCCGGGACAGGGGGCGTGGGAACTGAAGCTTTCTTT. Using reference TRBV19 and TRBJ1-1 for the parts outside the CDR3, the full variable domain is DGGITQSPKYLFRKEGQNVTLSCEQNLNHDAMYWYRQDPGQGLRLIYYSQIVNDFQKGDIAEGYSVSREKKESFPLTVTSAQKNPTAFYLCASSPGTGGVGTEAFFGQGTRLTVV.

V and J are TRBV6-4 and TRBJ1-1, with no clear D. V was pared by 9 bases and J by 6 bases, with 20 bases between. The CDR3 is 14 amino acids. Germline assignment: CDR1 MRHNA and CDR2 SNTAGT. CDR3 protein: CASPPKLGRPEAFF. The CDR3 DNA sequence: TGTGCCAGTCCCCCGAAGCTAGGTCGGCCTGAAGCTTTCTTT.

The chain employs TRBV5-6 and TRBJ2-1; weak D call: TRBD1 (6 bases). The CDR3 is made up of 16 amino acids. V lost 1 base, J lost 7 bases, and 18 bases lay in between. Germline CDR1 is SGHDT and CDR2 is YYEEEE. The CDR3 bases are TGTGCCAGCAGCTTGTCGCCTACAGGGCCCTTGAATGAGCAGTTCTTC. Protein sequence: CASSLSPTGPLNEQFF.